This is a list of T cell receptor beta chains from one sample in a study of T cell responses to AZD1222 COVID-19 vaccine. Using immunoSEQ multiplex PCR, the repertoire was profiled, and TCRdb retains in-frame clones only, with some absent. Among about 88,000 clones listed, 90% were seen once. The sample in question was peripheral blood, obtained 28 days after the second AZD1222 dose. These TCRs come from an adult who received the AZD1222 COVID-19 vaccine. CDR3s include the opening cysteine and the closing phenylalanine or tryptophan. A D gene is named only where the DNA matches it firmly. Rows give clone size only sometimes, using once, few, many, or a class for an expanded clone.

>-|TRBV6-5|TRBJ1-1|-
CASTLTTEAFF
TGTGCCAGCACTCTGACCACTGAAGCTTTCTTT
>-|TRBV11-3|TRBJ1-6|-
CASSVGAGSPLHF
TGTGCCAGCAGTGTGGGGGCGGGTTCACCCCTCCACTTT
>TRBD1|TRBV19|TRBJ2-4|-
CASSMSAQGEQYF
TGTGCCAGTAGTATGTCGGCTCAGGGGGAACAGTACTTC
>-|TRBV12-3/TRBV12-4|TRBJ1-1|-
CASSLGNEAFF
TGTGCCAGCAGTTTAGGAAATGAAGCTTTCTTT
>TRBD2|TRBV11-2|TRBJ2-1|-
CASSRTLLAGAYNEQFF
TGTGCCAGCAGCCGTACCCTACTAGCGGGGGCCTACAATGAGCAGTTCTTC
>-|TRBV27|TRBJ1-4|-
CASSLVQGTNEKLFF
TGTGCCAGCAGTTTGGTGCAGGGGACTAATGAAAAACTGTTTTTT
>-|TRBV7-9|TRBJ2-5|-
CASSQAQRVGETQYF
TGTGCCAGCAGCCAAGCGCAGCGGGTGGGGGAGACCCAGTACTTC
>TRBD1|TRBV24-1|TRBJ1-5|medium-sized
CATSDPQGSNQPQHF
TGTGCCACCAGTGATCCACAGGGGAGCAATCAGCCCCAGCATTTT
>TRBD1|TRBV4-1|TRBJ2-7|few
CASSLAGQGYEQYF
TGCGCCAGCAGCCTCGCGGGACAGGGCTACGAGCAGTACTTC
>-|TRBV5-1|TRBJ1-1|-
CASSLEFQGTNTEAFF
TGCGCCAGCAGCTTGGAGTTCCAGGGGACGAACACTGAAGCTTTCTTT
>-|TRBV6-5|TRBJ2-7|-
CASKAVTGSYEQYF
TGTGCCAGCAAGGCGGTGACAGGATCCTACGAGCAGTACTTC
>-|TRBV7-9|TRBJ2-7|-
CASSSPGQISSEQYF
TGTGCCAGCAGTTCTCCCGGGCAGATCTCCAGCGAGCAGTACTTC
>-|TRBV28|TRBJ2-1|-
CASSGSLNEQFF
TGTGCCAGCAGTGGCAGTTTGAATGAGCAGTTCTTC
>-|TRBV4-1|TRBJ2-3|-
CASSQTPVGSTDTQYF
TGCGCCAGCAGCCAAACACCGGTAGGGAGCACAGATACGCAGTATTTT
>-|TRBV5-1|TRBJ1-1|few
CASSFGRASNTEAFF
TGCGCCAGCAGCTTCGGGCGGGCATCGAACACTGAAGCTTTCTTT
>TRBD1|TRBV6-4|TRBJ1-1|-
CASSFTGGTEAFF
TGTGCCAGCAGTTTTACAGGGGGCACTGAAGCTTTCTTT
>-|TRBV5-1|TRBJ1-2|-
CASSQGGYGYTF
TGCGCCAGCAGCCAAGGGGGCTATGGCTACACCTTC
>-|TRBV6-5|TRBJ2-7|-
CASNSWNEQYF
TGTGCCAGCAACTCCTGGAACGAGCAGTACTTC
>-|TRBV6-2/TRBV6-3|TRBJ2-3|-
CASSYGRGTDTQYF
TGTGCCAGCAGTTACGGGCGGGGCACAGATACGCAGTATTTT
>-|TRBV6-5|TRBJ1-1|-
CASSRVVTEAFF
TGTGCCAGCAGTCGCGTAGTGACTGAAGCTTTCTTT
>TRBD2|TRBV7-2|TRBJ2-4|-
CASSSGGSLAKNIQYF
TGTGCCAGCAGCTCGGGGGGGTCTCTAGCCAAAAACATTCAGTACTTC